The 32 T cell receptor beta chains presented below share a single source sample, sequenced in a study of blood T cell repertoires in COVID-19 (dated by TCRdb to the early 2020s). Libraries were constructed by the immunoSEQ multiplex PCR assay. Sourced from immuneACCESS, this table was stored by TCRdb with only in-frame sequences that have V and J called. A share of the clones is absent; for the studies checked, an unresolved V gene accounts for under half, and the remainder has no known explanation. This sample gives about 120,000 clones in total; about 87% of them show up just once. The ten largest clones add up to 2% to 2.5% of the sample. The source material was peripheral blood. The receptors here all came from a woman aged 45 to 65 with acute or convalescent COVID-19.

This clone was seen more than once but under ten times. The chain combines TRBV11-2 with TRBJ2-3, with D perhaps matching TRBD2 (5 bases). The CDR3 consists of 14 residues. V was pared by 7 bases and J by 4 bases, with 15 bases between. CDR1 and CDR2 (germline): SGHAT, FQNNGV. CDR3: CASTPAGGSDTQYF. The CDR3 bases are TGTGCCAGCACCCCGGCAGGAGGTTCAGATACGCAGTATTTT.

This clone was recorded once. The chain joins TRBV9 to TRBJ1-2; possible D gene TRBD1, 5 bases. V gave up 4 bases and J gave up 9 bases, with 16 bases separating them. In germline, CDR1 is SGDLS, CDR2 YYNGEE. The CDR3 length is 13 residues. DNA of the CDR3: TGTGCCAGCAGCCCCGGGGGGGGAAGGAGCTACACCTTC. This codes for CASSPGGGRSYTF. Based on the CDR3 plus reference TRBV9 and TRBJ1-2, the full variable domain is DSGVTQTPKHLITATGQRVTLRCSPRSGDLSVYWYQQSLDQGLQFLIQYYNGEERAKGNILERFSAQQFPDLHSELNLSSLELGDSALYFCASSPGGGRSYTFGSGTRLTVV.

The sample holds a few counts of this clone. The rearrangement joins TRBV6-5 to TRBJ1-1; D not resolved. The CDR3 is made up of 13 amino acids. The germline gives CDR1 MNHEY, CDR2 SVGAGI. Trimming removed 5 bases from V and 11 bases from J, with 18 bases in between. The CDR3: CASSPPGSGAAFF. The DNA for the CDR3 is TGTGCCAGCAGTCCCCCGGGGTCAGGCGCGGCTTTCTTT.

CDR3 sequence reads: CASTPGGAGYYGYTF. DNA of the CDR3: TGTGCCAGCACCCCAGGGGGCGCGGGGTACTATGGCTACACCTTC. The V gene is TRBV6-5, the J gene TRBJ1-2, with 8 bases lining up with TRBD1. Germline V CDR1 and CDR2: MNHEY, SVGAGI. CDR3 length equals 15 residues. The junction had 10 bases not matched to a gene; V was cut back by 7 bases and J by 3 bases.

The genes are TRBV24-1 and TRBJ2-3, with D possibly being TRBD1 (5 bases). The CDR3 consists of 14 residues. CDR1 and CDR2 from the germline V gene are KGHDR and SFDVKD. Trimming removed 5 bases from V and 3 bases from J, with 11 bases in between. The CDR3 region has the DNA TGTGCCACCAGTGCTACAGGATGGACAGATACGCAGTATTTT. It translates to CATSATGWTDTQYF.

This chain uses TRBV4-1 with TRBJ1-4; possibly TRBD1 for D (6 bases). Trimming pared 6 bases from V and 0 bases from J, leaving 17 bases between. The CDR3 consists of 17 residues. CDR1 and CDR2 from the germline V gene are MGHRA and YSYEKL. The CDR3 DNA follows: TGCGCCAGCAGTGTCGAGGGGGGGAGTACAACTAATGAAAAACTGTTTTTT. Residues: CASSVEGGSTTNEKLFF.

The gene calls are TRBV27 and TRBJ1-1, with D perhaps matching TRBD1 (6 bases). The CDR3 has 13 residues. Germline V lookup: CDR1 MNHEY, CDR2 SMNVEV (reference sequence). Trimming shortened V by 3 bases and J by 1 base, and 6 bases separated the two germline ends. The CDR3 here is CASSFRGNTEAFF. The CDR3, as DNA: TGTGCCAGCAGTTTCAGGGGGAACACTGAAGCTTTCTTT.

The chain couples TRBV18 to TRBJ2-1; 9 bases map to TRBD1. CDR1 and CDR2 (germline): KGHSH, LQKENI. The trim removed 6 bases at V and 5 bases at J, leaving 5 bases unmatched. The CDR3 sequence is 14 residues long. CDR3 in amino acids: CASSTGQGNNEQFF. The DNA for the CDR3 is TGTGCCAGCTCGACAGGACAGGGGAACAATGAGCAGTTCTTC. Full variable domain (rest looked up from reference TRBV18 and TRBJ2-1): NAGVMQNPRHLVRRRGQEARLRCSPMKGHSHVYWYRQLPEEGLKFMVYLQKENIIDESGMPKERFSAEFPKEGPSILRIQQVVRGDSAAYFCASSTGQGNNEQFFGPGTRLTVL.

CDR3 residues: CASSLLGQATEAFF. The CDR3 DNA sequence: TGTGCCAGCAGTCTCTTAGGACAGGCCACTGAAGCTTTCTTT. This chain uses TRBV25-1 with TRBJ1-1; 7 bases line up with TRBD1. The ends lost 5 bases at V and 4 bases at J; junction bases unmatched: 7. The CDR3 contains 14 residues. CDR1 is MGHDK, CDR2 SYGVNS, per germline. Combining the CDR3 with reference TRBV25-1 and TRBJ1-1 gives the whole variable domain EADIYQTPRYLVIGTGKKITLECSQTMGHDKMYWYQQDPGMELHLIHYSYGVNSTEKGDLSSESTVSRIRTEHFPLTLESARPSHTSQYLCASSLLGQATEAFFGQGTRLTVV.

The V call is TRBV29-1, the J call TRBJ2-1; 10 bases map to TRBD2. The CDR3 totals 13 residues. The J segment lost 4 bases and the V segment lost 7 bases, leaving 4 bases of the junction unmatched. CDR1 is SQVTM, CDR2 ANQGSEA, per germline. The CDR3 sequence: CSGTSGTYNEQFF. The CDR3 bases are TGCAGCGGAACTAGCGGGACTTACAATGAGCAGTTCTTC.

The count of this clone is one. This sequence joins TRBV9 and TRBJ2-3, with TRBD1 matching 7 bases. The V gene end was trimmed by 3 bases and the J gene end by 5 bases; junction bases not matched to a gene: 0. In germline, CDR1 is SGDLS, CDR2 YYNGEE. The CDR3 extends over 12 amino acids. The DNA for the CDR3 is TGTGCCAGCAGCGGGGACAGAGATACGCAGTATTTT. Translated: CASSGDRDTQYF. Supplemented by reference TRBV9 and TRBJ2-3, the full variable domain reads DSGVTQTPKHLITATGQRVTLRCSPRSGDLSVYWYQQSLDQGLQFLIQYYNGEERAKGNILERFSAQQFPDLHSELNLSSLELGDSALYFCASSGDRDTQYFGPGTRLTVL.

The chain couples TRBV6-5 to TRBJ2-2, with D tentatively TRBD2 (5 bases). This CDR3 contains 16 residues. Germline CDR1 MNHEY, CDR2 SVGAGI. V lost 0 bases to trimming and J lost 4 bases, with 12 bases between them. The CDR3 sequence is CASSYSTARGTGELFF. CDR3 in DNA: TGTGCCAGCAGTTACTCAACGGCTCGGGGCACCGGGGAGCTGTTTTTT.

In its sample, this clone was seen once. This sequence joins TRBV3-1 (or the pseudogene TRBV3-2) and TRBJ1-6, with D unclear. Germline V gene data show CDR1 as LGHDT and CDR2 as YNNKEL (reference sequence). V lost 0 bases, J lost 10 bases, and 13 bases lay in between. The CDR3 extends over 15 amino acids. The DNA for the CDR3 is TGTGCCAGCAGCCAAGATGCGGAGGGCAGCTCACCCCTCCACTTT. This gives the protein CASSQDAEGSSPLHF.

V is TRBV6-6 and J is TRBJ1-2, with 7 nucleotides matching TRBD1. Per the germline V gene, CDR1 is MNHNY and CDR2 is SVGAGI (reference sequence). V was clipped by 5 bases and J by 7 bases; unmatched bases: 10. The length of the CDR3 is 14 residues. CDR3 sequence reads: CASSGETGPVGYTF. The CDR3 region has the DNA TGTGCCAGCAGTGGAGAGACAGGGCCCGTTGGCTACACCTTC.

About this clone itself: Since the CDR3 does not end with the conserved phenylalanine or tryptophan, this likely comes from a read error. No DNA is shown, since the ends of the CDR3 on it are uncertain; the CDR3 is the one TCRdb lists. This chain uses TRBV30 with TRBJ1-1. The CDR3 spans 9 residues, counting both ends. Germline V gene lookup returns CDR1 GTSNPN and CDR2 SVGIG (reference sequence). CDR3: CAWRGDAGD.

The V and J genes are TRBV19 and TRBJ2-1; the D gene is possibly TRBD1 (6 bases). CDR3 length: 14 residues. CDR1 and CDR2 from the germline V gene are LNHDA and SQIVND (reference sequence). V lost 6 bases to trimming and J lost 1 base, with 10 bases between them. CDR3 protein: CASRHQGSYNEQFF. Here the CDR3 DNA reads TGTGCCAGTAGGCATCAGGGGTCCTACAATGAGCAGTTCTTC.

This chain connects TRBV4-3 to TRBJ2-1, with a possible D match to TRBD2 (5 bases). The CDR3 is 16 residues long. V dropped 0 bases and J dropped 3 bases, with 12 bases sitting between them. CDR1 is LGHNA, CDR2 YSLEER, per germline. CDR3 bases: TGCGCCAGCAGCCAAGATCTCAGCGGACTCTACAATGAGCAGTTCTTC. Residues: CASSQDLSGLYNEQFF.

V gene TRBV2 combines with J gene TRBJ1-2, with TRBD1 matching 8 bases. There are 15 residues in the CDR3. After removal of 6 bases from V and 6 bases from J, the junction contained 12 bases not matched to a gene. CDR1 is SNHLY, CDR2 FYNNEI, per germline. The CDR3 spells CASRAGWTGNDGYTF. CDR3 DNA: TGTGCCAGCAGGGCGGGTTGGACAGGGAATGATGGCTACACCTTC.

The J gene is TRBJ1-2, the V gene TRBV7-2, with D maybe TRBD1 (6 bases). CDR1 and CDR2 (germline): SGHTA, FQGNSA. Trimming stripped 0 bases from V and 5 bases from J, with 13 bases between. The CDR3 totals 15 residues. The CDR3 reads CASSLASTGEYGYTF. The CDR3 DNA follows: TGTGCCAGCAGCTTAGCGTCGACAGGCGAATATGGCTACACCTTC.

The rearrangement links TRBV9 to TRBJ1-6; D not resolved. The CDR3 has 15 amino acids. Between the trimmed V and J ends, which lost 0 bases and 9 bases, there was a span of 13 bases. Looked up from germline, CDR1 is SGDLS and CDR2 is YYNGEE. CDR3 sequence: CASSVDEGGSSPLHF. CDR3 sequence (DNA): TGTGCCAGCAGCGTAGACGAGGGAGGTAGTTCACCCCTCCACTTT.

The rearrangement links TRBV6-2 or TRBV6-3 to TRBJ2-1; maybe TRBD2 (5 bases). CDR3 length: 17 residues. Germline V CDR1 and CDR2: MNHEY, SVGEGT. The germline V and J ends were trimmed by 2 bases and 3 bases, with 17 bases remaining between them. The CDR3 sequence is CASSYDGIARRYNEQFF. DNA for the CDR3: TGTGCCAGCAGTTACGACGGAATAGCGAGGCGCTACAATGAGCAGTTCTTC.

The V and J genes are TRBV2 and TRBJ2-7; possible D gene TRBD2, 5 bases. This CDR3 has 17 amino acids. CDR1 is SNHLY, CDR2 FYNNEI, per germline. Trimming stripped 5 bases from V and 2 bases from J, with 22 bases between. The CDR3 DNA is TGTGCCAGCAGTTGCGATCGAGGAGTGACTACGACCTACGAGCAGTACTTC. It translates to CASSCDRGVTTTYEQYF.

V is TRBV18 and J is TRBJ2-1, with 12 bases matching TRBD2. CDR3 length: 15 residues. The V and J ends lost 2 bases and 7 bases, in that order; junction bases with no gene match: 3. Per the germline V gene, CDR1 is KGHSH and CDR2 is LQKENI. In nucleotides, the CDR3 is TGTGCCAGCTCACCAGGGCTAGCGGGAGGGAATGAGCAGTTCTTC. It codes for CASSPGLAGGNEQFF.

This chain links TRBV6-5 with TRBJ1-1; 8 bases line up with TRBD1. This CDR3 spans 14 amino acids. Unmatched junction bases numbered 6, after V lost 2 bases and J lost 7 bases. Per germline, CDR1 MNHEY and CDR2 SVGAGI. The CDR3 coding sequence is TGTGCCAGCAGTTACCCAGGACAGGGAGGTGAAGCTTTCTTT. Translated, it gives CASSYPGQGGEAFF.

The chain joins TRBV3-1 (or the pseudogene TRBV3-2) to TRBJ2-1, with D tentatively TRBD1 (6 bases). The CDR3 contains 17 residues. Germline V lookup: CDR1 LGHDT, CDR2 YNNKEL (reference sequence). V dropped 4 bases and J dropped 1 base, with 17 bases sitting between them. CDR3 amino acids: CASSPLRGRGSYNEQFF. The CDR3, as DNA: TGTGCCAGCAGCCCCCTAAGGGGGAGAGGGTCCTACAATGAGCAGTTCTTC.

This chain uses TRBV30 with TRBJ1-2, with unresolved D. Per germline, CDR1 GTSNPN and CDR2 SVGIG (reference sequence). This CDR3 contains 12 residues. V was trimmed by 3 bases and J by 5 bases, leaving 10 bases between them. The CDR3: CAWRPTVYGYTF. As DNA, the CDR3 is TGTGCCTGGAGGCCTACAGTTTATGGCTACACCTTC.

The rearrangement uses TRBV7-6 and TRBJ2-7; 15 bases match TRBD2. CDR3 size: 14 residues. The germline V gene has CDR1 SGHVS and CDR2 FNYEAQ. Trimming took 2 bases from V and 9 from J; bases not matched to a gene: 2. CDR3: CASSLRTSGGVQYF. The CDR3 DNA follows: TGTGCCAGCAGCTTACGGACTAGCGGGGGGGTGCAGTACTTC.

The chain recombines TRBV18 with TRBJ1-2, with 11 bases that match TRBD1. CDR3 size: 17 residues. Germline CDR1 KGHSH, CDR2 LQKENI. Trimming took 0 bases from V and 0 from J; bases not matched to a gene: 3. In DNA form, the CDR3 reads TGTGCCAGCTCACCACCCGGGACAGGGGGAGCTAACTATGGCTACACCTTC. Amino acids: CASSPPGTGGANYGYTF.

This clone was counted between two and nine times. The chain couples TRBV11-2 to TRBJ2-7, with TRBD2 identical over 12 bases. The ends lost 5 bases at V and 3 bases at J; junction bases unmatched: 5. The CDR3 has 15 amino acids. From germline, CDR1 is SGHAT and CDR2 FQNNGV. CDR3 sequence reads: CASSILAGGLYEQYF. CDR3 nucleotides: TGTGCCAGCAGCATCCTAGCGGGGGGGCTCTACGAGCAGTACTTC. Full variable domain (rest looked up from reference TRBV11-2 and TRBJ2-7): EAGVAQSPRYKIIEKRQSVAFWCNPISGHATLYWYQQILGQGPKLLIQFQNNGVVDDSQLPKDRFSAERLKGVDSTLKIQPAKLEDSAVYLCASSILAGGLYEQYFGPGTRLTVT.

This clone appeared a single time. The chain employs TRBV6-5 and TRBJ1-1; 9 positions match TRBD1. V gave up 6 bases and J gave up 6 bases; unmatched junction bases: 5. CDR3 length: 13 residues. CDR1 is MNHEY, CDR2 SVGAGI, per germline. The CDR3 loop is CASRGQGVSEAFF. CDR3 nucleotide sequence: TGTGCCAGCAGGGGACAGGGTGTTTCTGAAGCTTTCTTT.

Only one count was recorded for this clone. The V and J genes are TRBV7-9 and TRBJ2-7, with 7 bases fitting TRBD1. CDR1 is SEHNR, CDR2 FQNEAQ, per germline (reference sequence). With V trimmed by 4 bases and J by 0 bases, 3 bases remained unmatched. This CDR3 comprises 14 residues. CDR3 region: CASSSWDSSYEQYF. The CDR3 region has the DNA TGTGCCAGCAGCTCGTGGGACAGCTCCTACGAGCAGTACTTC.

This chain uses TRBV12-1 with TRBJ2-7; TRBD2, the D gene given by the table, was not confirmed from the DNA. TRBV12-1 is tagged as a pseudogene. The CDR3 is made up of 16 amino acids. The CDR3 nucleotides read TGTGCCAGCAGCTTTGCACCGGGACTAGTCCTACACGAGCAGTACTTC. Its protein product is CASSFAPGLVLHEQYF.